A selection of T cell receptor beta chains follows, all from one sample in a study of CD8+ T cells in alopecia areata. Profiled with immunoSEQ multiplex PCR; TCRdb holds only in-frame clones, not every one. Here the sample spans about 150,000 clones, roughly 50% being singletons. The specimen sequenced was CD4+ T cells sorted from blood. The receptors stem from a human donor with alopecia areata. Each CDR3 is given without its conserved first and last residue. Each record gives: CDR3 protein, V gene, J gene.

CDR3 protein: SVAPQETQY; V gene: TRBV29-1; J gene: TRBJ2-5
CDR3 protein: ASSATGVQETQY; V gene: TRBV7-9; J gene: TRBJ2-5
CDR3 protein: ASRLDSLEQF; V gene: TRBV2; J gene: TRBJ2-1
CDR3 protein: ASSQLGGLGVSTQY; V gene: TRBV4-1; J gene: TRBJ2-5
CDR3 protein: ASSHRTGTYTEAF; V gene: TRBV14; J gene: TRBJ1-1
CDR3 protein: ASSLVSATGGWIDTQY; V gene: TRBV5-1; J gene: TRBJ2-3
CDR3 protein: ASSLGADSAETQY; V gene: TRBV11-2; J gene: TRBJ2-5
CDR3 protein: ASTYGTRANEQY; V gene: TRBV5-1; J gene: TRBJ2-7
CDR3 protein: ASSLTNTEAF; V gene: TRBV5-4; J gene: TRBJ1-1
CDR3 protein: ASSESRGPYGYT; V gene: TRBV6-1; J gene: TRBJ1-2
CDR3 protein: ASSSMTSGVSSYEQY; V gene: TRBV28; J gene: TRBJ2-7
CDR3 protein: ASSSSDNYGYT; V gene: TRBV28; J gene: TRBJ1-2
CDR3 protein: ASSLAAAAYEQY; V gene: TRBV5-4; J gene: TRBJ2-7
CDR3 protein: SVVGGGSYSYNEQF; V gene: TRBV29-1; J gene: TRBJ2-1
CDR3 protein: ASSWTGGTQETQY; V gene: TRBV5-4; J gene: TRBJ2-5
CDR3 protein: AWSLGSVRGEAF; V gene: TRBV30; J gene: TRBJ1-1
CDR3 protein: SGGTTLAGGPVDTQY; V gene: TRBV29-1; J gene: TRBJ2-3
CDR3 protein: AWGTGIVGYT; V gene: TRBV30; J gene: TRBJ1-2
CDR3 protein: AWSSTGGKLF; V gene: TRBV30; J gene: TRBJ1-4
CDR3 protein: ASTGGAEAF; V gene: TRBV10-3; J gene: TRBJ1-1
CDR3 protein: ASRKGETQY; V gene: TRBV7-2; J gene: TRBJ2-5
CDR3 protein: ASSLRASGENEQY; V gene: TRBV7-9; J gene: TRBJ2-7
CDR3 protein: SAAGRLNEKLF; V gene: TRBV29-1; J gene: TRBJ1-4
CDR3 protein: ASSYRGDRPGSGYT; V gene: TRBV6-6; J gene: TRBJ1-2
CDR3 protein: SARQGGMNTEAF; V gene: TRBV29-1; J gene: TRBJ1-1
CDR3 protein: SAVAGVDEQF; V gene: TRBV29-1; J gene: TRBJ2-1
CDR3 protein: ASSGGLAGADTQY; V gene: TRBV18; J gene: TRBJ2-3
CDR3 protein: ASSRFRQGWFSGELF; V gene: TRBV14; J gene: TRBJ2-2
CDR3 protein: SVDLGLDEQY; V gene: TRBV29-1; J gene: TRBJ2-7
CDR3 protein: ASSPRTGTSYNEQF; V gene: TRBV7-9; J gene: TRBJ2-1
CDR3 protein: ASRPGQKQETQY; V gene: TRBV2; J gene: TRBJ2-5
CDR3 protein: AWSPLGTVGINTEAF; V gene: TRBV30; J gene: TRBJ1-1
CDR3 protein: SVVGPGGYTEAF; V gene: TRBV29-1; J gene: TRBJ1-1
CDR3 protein: ASSLRQGNEQF; V gene: TRBV5-1; J gene: TRBJ2-1
CDR3 protein: ASSTWGSHGYT; V gene: TRBV27; J gene: TRBJ1-2
CDR3 protein: ASSSDRVWNTEAF; V gene: TRBV7-9; J gene: TRBJ1-1
CDR3 protein: ASGTGVYGYT; V gene: TRBV19; J gene: TRBJ1-2
CDR3 protein: ASSVRGRTDTQY; V gene: TRBV9; J gene: TRBJ2-3
CDR3 protein: ASSRLLETQY; V gene: TRBV7-9; J gene: TRBJ2-5
CDR3 protein: ASSFRGETEAF; V gene: TRBV27; J gene: TRBJ1-1
CDR3 protein: ASSFATGLQAYEQY; V gene: TRBV6-5; J gene: TRBJ2-7
CDR3 protein: ASSVGRYEQY; V gene: TRBV5-1; J gene: TRBJ2-7
CDR3 protein: ASRTSGRGSYNEQF; V gene: TRBV11-2; J gene: TRBJ2-1
CDR3 protein: SSGQGNTIY; V gene: TRBV29-1; J gene: TRBJ1-3